The clone carrying this TCR beta chain came up once. Antigen unknown. This sample was included in a study of shared clonotypes between healthy human individuals. Study-wide results and limits: Represented diversity (both genetic and exposure-history) was limited by the small number of donors. Apart from blood, nothing was sampled; tissue repertoires likely differ.

This CDR3 has 15 residues. With 4 bases clipped from V and 0 bases from J, the junction kept 3 bases outside the gene matches. In germline, CDR1 is LNHDA, CDR2 SQIVND (reference sequence). Using immunoSEQ multiplex PCR, the repertoire was profiled, and TCRdb retains in-frame clones only, with some absent. The sample records more than 500,000 clones, approximately 95% being singletons. This chain connects TRBV19 to TRBJ1-5; 7 bases align to TRBD1. The sequence was obtained from a woman aged 25 to 39 in good health. The sequenced sample was naive CD4+ T cells sorted from blood. As for subset: CD45RA+ positively selected. Written as DNA, the CDR3 is TGTGCCAGTAGTAAGGGACAGAATAGCAATCAGCCCCAGCATTTT. It specifies CASSKGQNSNQPQHF.